The T cell receptor (beta chain) under discussion was sequenced for a study of T cells in Graves' hyperthyroidism and ophthalmopathy. V lost 8 bases to trimming and J lost 7 bases, with 6 bases between them. The CDR3 sequence is 10 residues long. Germline V lookup: CDR1 LNHDA, CDR2 SQIVND (reference sequence). There are a few counts of this clonotype. Amplification of TCR beta CDR3 regions used RNA as the template. The HTBI primer set served for first-round RT-PCR of the TCR CDR3. TCRdb used MiXCR to reprocess the multiplex PCR reads, holding one entry per CDR3 protein. The data show more than 450,000 distinct CDR3 sequences, with less than 15% seen just once and roughly 14% held by the top ten.

The specimen sequenced was blood. The gene calls are TRBV19 and TRBJ1-5; D unresolved. The receptor was isolated from a woman aged 40 to 50 with Graves' hyperthyroidism. The CDR3 DNA sequence: TGTGCCAGTTCTAGGCAGCCCCAGCATTTT. It encodes CASSRQPQHF.